The 2 T cell receptor beta chains presented below share a single source sample, sequenced in a study of shared clonotypes between healthy human individuals. Assay: immunoSEQ multiplex PCR; the TCRdb copy retains only in-frame clones and omits some. The sample records more than 200,000 clones, about 69% being singletons. The sample consisted of memory CD4+ T cells sorted from blood. Subset denoted: CD45RA-negative fraction. These receptors were taken from a young man in good health.

The V and J genes are TRBV6-5 and TRBJ2-2; D gene ambiguous. The CDR3 is 13 amino acids. V was shortened by 2 bases and J by 6 bases, with 7 bases between the two germline ends. Germline V gives CDR1 MNHEY, CDR2 SVGAGI. CDR3 in amino acids: CASSYAGAGELFF. In DNA form, the CDR3 reads TGTGCCAGCAGTTACGCAGGTGCCGGGGAGCTGTTTTTT.

V is TRBV4-1 and J is TRBJ2-1; a possible D gene is TRBD2 (5 bases). Trimming took 0 bases from V and 1 from J, leaving 13 bases between them. The V gene's germline CDR1 is MGHRA and CDR2 YSYEKL. The CDR3 has 17 amino acids. This chain's CDR3 is CASSQEVGRLSYNEQFF. Written as DNA, the CDR3 is TGCGCCAGCAGCCAAGAGGTCGGAAGACTATCCTACAATGAGCAGTTCTTC.